This T cell receptor beta chain came from a study of CD8+CD57+ T cells in acquired aplastic anemia. Study as a whole: Mean yield of DNA from sorted CD4+ and CD8+ cells was around 3 ug.

Concerning this clonotype itself: Antigen specificity is unknown.

An expansion of CD8+CD57+ cells by flow cytometry had been shown in patients chosen for sequencing. Every patient presented with severe acquired aplastic anemia. Patients had not yet gotten any therapy when their blood was taken for sampling. V lost 5 bases to trimming and J lost 11 bases, with 8 bases between them. Germline CDR1 is SEHNR and CDR2 is FQNEAQ (reference sequence). This CDR3 spans 10 amino acids. CDR3 and TCR beta VDJ profiling relied on a genomic DNA template. TCRdb reprocessed the reads via MiXCR and lists one record per CDR3 protein. The sample holds 110,000 or so distinct CDR3 sequences, 58% seen once. Study observations and caveats: Patients and controls shared 25 to 35 CD8+ CDR3 sequences, highly expressed in patients.

Sequences were obtained from sorted CD4+, CD8+, or CD8+CD57+ T cells (not recorded which) from PBMCs. The V gene is TRBV7-9, the J gene TRBJ2-3; a weak D match, TRBD2 (5 bases). This TCR came from a human donor with aplastic anemia. The chain's CDR3 is CASSAAEQYF. In DNA form, the CDR3 reads TGTGCCAGCAGCGCAGCGGAGCAGTATTTT. Full variable domain (outside the CDR3, taken from reference TRBV7-9 and TRBJ2-3): DTGVSQNPRHKITKRGQNVTFRCDPISEHNRLYWYRQTLGQGPEFLTYFQNEAQLEKSRLLSDRFSAERPKGSFSTLEIQRTEQGDSAMYLCASSAAEQYFGPGTRLTVL.